These 14 T cell receptor beta chains share one sample of origin, sequenced in a study of spatial heterogeneity in lung cancer. Study-wide points: Intratumoral expanded alpha and beta TCR counts were found to track tumor mutation counts.

Time point described: sample taken at primary tumor resection. Which antigens these TCRs recognize remains unknown. TCRdb redid the calling of the 5' RACE reads with MiXCR, one entry per CDR3 protein. The sample holds approximately 8,000 distinct CDR3 sequences, roughly 9.6% seen once. Sequencing used lung tumor tissue, obtained at surgery. Source of these receptors: a male donor with early-stage non-small cell lung cancer.

This clonotype is medium-sized within its sample. The chain uses TRBV18 and TRBJ2-5; D may be TRBD2 (6 bases). Germline lookup yields CDR1 KGHSH and CDR2 LQKENI. The CDR3 loop spans 15 amino acids. V dropped 1 base and J dropped 1 base, with 10 bases sitting between them. The CDR3 nucleotides are TGTGCCAGCTCACCACTCGTGGGACTCCAAGAGACCCAGTACTTC. Translation gives CASSPLVGLQETQYF.

This clonotype was counted ten times or more. The CDR3 bases are TGCGCCAGCAGCTTGGGCAGGGGATCGGCAGATACGCAGTATTTT. Amino acids: CASSLGRGSADTQYF. The chain has TRBV5-1 and TRBJ2-3; TRBD1 might be the D (6 bases). The CDR3 has 15 amino acids. The germline V gene encodes CDR1 SGHRS and CDR2 YFSETQ. The germline V and J ends were trimmed by 0 bases and 4 bases, with 12 bases remaining between them.

Ten or more counts support this clonotype. The gene calls are TRBV15 and TRBJ2-7; 9 bases agree with TRBD1. Germline V gives CDR1 LNHNV, CDR2 YYDKDF (reference sequence). V gave up 3 bases and J gave up 7 bases; unmatched junction bases: 7. This CDR3 spans 14 amino acids. The CDR3 bases are TGTGCCACCAGCAGGGACAGGGGAGTGGGAGAGCAGTACGTC. Its protein product is CATSRDRGVGEQYV.

By sample fraction, this clonotype is medium-sized. The chain uses TRBV20-1 and TRBJ1-1; D unclear. In germline, CDR1 is DFQATT, CDR2 SNEGSKA (reference sequence). The CDR3 length is 11 residues. Trimming stripped 8 bases from V and 5 bases from J, with 12 bases between. DNA of the CDR3: TGCAGTCTTAGTCGGGTGACTGAAGCTTTCTTT. Amino acid sequence: CSLSRVTEAFF.

At least ten counts were recorded for this clonotype. The rearrangement links TRBV10-3 to TRBJ1-6, with 8 bases identical to TRBD1. With 6 bases clipped from V and 10 bases from J, the junction kept 8 bases outside the gene matches. The CDR3 length is 14 residues. Germline V CDR1 and CDR2: ENHRY, SYGVKD. CDR3 region: CAISQDRERSPLHF. CDR3 DNA sequence: TGTGCCATCAGCCAGGACAGGGAAAGATCACCCCTCCACTTT.

This clonotype has ten or more counts. The chain recombines TRBV20-1 with TRBJ2-3; D is possibly TRBD2 (5 bases). With 1 base removed from V and 0 bases from J, the gap between germline ends came to 23 bases. Germline values: CDR1 DFQATT, CDR2 SNEGSKA (reference sequence). The CDR3 extends over 19 amino acids. The CDR3, as DNA: TGCAGTGCTAGAGCCGTTTATTTGAAGGGAGTCCTAAGCACAGATACGCAGTATTTT. It specifies CSARAVYLKGVLSTDTQYF.

Ten or more counts support this clonotype. The CDR3 loop reads CASSLKAGVSYNEQFF. Written as DNA, the CDR3 is TGTGCCAGCAGTTTAAAAGCGGGAGTCTCCTACAATGAGCAGTTCTTC. The gene calls are TRBV12-3 or TRBV12-4 and TRBJ2-1; 8 bases agree with TRBD2. With 2 bases clipped from V and 0 bases from J, the junction kept 3 bases outside the gene matches. This CDR3 contains 16 residues.

This clonotype is medium-sized. The V gene is TRBV27, the J gene TRBJ1-6, with D hard to call. The CDR3 has 14 residues. Germline loops: CDR1 MNHEY, CDR2 SMNVEV (reference sequence). V was pared by 5 bases and J by 5 bases, with 10 bases between. The CDR3 sequence: CASSPWTDNSPLHF. The CDR3 DNA is TGTGCCAGCAGTCCCTGGACGGATAATTCACCCCTCCACTTT.

By sample fraction, this clonotype is medium-sized. The chain joins TRBV7-9 to TRBJ2-3; D call uncertain. The V end was cut by 0 bases, the J end by 2 bases, with 9 bases between. The germline CDR1 and CDR2 sequences are SEHNR and FQNEAQ (reference sequence). The CDR3 covers 15 residues. CDR3 residues: CASSLAVNPTDTQYF. For the CDR3, the DNA is TGTGCCAGCAGCTTAGCGGTAAATCCCACAGATACGCAGTATTTT.

V is TRBV11-2 and J is TRBJ2-1; TRBD1 is a possible D gene (5 bases). CDR3 length equals 16 residues. Germline V gene data show CDR1 as SGHAT and CDR2 as FQNNGV. The germline V and J ends were trimmed by 5 bases and 2 bases, with 16 bases remaining between them. The CDR3 nucleotides are TGTGCCAGCAGCCCTACCGACAGTATCGCCTACAATGAGCAGTTCTTC. Translating it yields CASSPTDSIAYNEQFF.

By share, this clonotype ranks as medium-sized. The rearrangement joins TRBV7-9 to TRBJ2-3; 8 bases agree with TRBD2. Germline CDR1 reads SEHNR; CDR2 reads FQNEAQ (reference sequence). The CDR3 length is 16 residues. Unmatched junction bases numbered 13, after V lost 5 bases and J lost 6 bases. The CDR3 DNA is TGTGCCAGCAGCCGAGCCGTAGCGGGAAGTGGCGATACGCAGTATTTT. Translating gives CASSRAVAGSGDTQYF.

This clonotype was counted many times. The V gene is TRBV20-1, the J gene TRBJ1-5; TRBD1 is a possible D gene (6 bases). With 5 bases removed from V and 6 bases from J, the gap between germline ends came to 14 bases. Germline V CDR1 and CDR2: DFQATT, SNEGSKA (reference sequence). The CDR3 covers 13 residues. The DNA for the CDR3 is TGCAGTGCTTCTGGGGGCTCGAGTCAGCCCCAGCATTTT. The encoded protein is CSASGGSSQPQHF.

This clonotype was observed many times. The chain employs TRBV28 and TRBJ1-2; D unclear. V dropped 3 bases and J dropped 8 bases, with 4 bases sitting between them. This CDR3 has 10 residues. Germline V gene lookup returns CDR1 MDHEN and CDR2 SYDVKM. The CDR3 DNA reads TGTGCCAGCAGTTTTAAAGGCTACACCTTC. This codes for CASSFKGYTF.

This clonotype was seen many times. V is TRBV7-9 and J is TRBJ1-1; a possible D gene is TRBD1 (5 bases). The V end was cut by 5 bases, the J end by 12 bases, with 16 bases between. The germline CDR1 and CDR2 sequences are SEHNR and FQNEAQ (reference sequence). The CDR3 is 12 residues long. CDR3 in amino acids: CASSAARGRTFF. For the CDR3, the DNA is TGTGCCAGCAGCGCCGCGAGGGGCCGGACTTTCTTT.